The 15 T cell receptor beta chains below were found in one sample sequenced in a study of post-analysis software for immune sequencing data. Broader study findings: Several TRBV segments were more frequent in patients than controls; TRBV5-6, TRBV5-1 and TRBV20-1 belonged to this group.

Sequencing libraries made from TCR beta cDNA carried unique molecular identifiers. One entry per CDR3 protein, called by TCRdb with MiXCR from the PCR reads. The sample carries over 250,000 distinct CDR3 sequences, less than 40% recorded once. For these receptors, no antigen is known. Sequenced sample: blood. The receptors were sampled from a girl aged 10-17 years with multiple sclerosis.

About this clonotype: A read error may explain this, as a much larger clone is one base away. Because it lacks the conserved phenylalanine or tryptophan at the end, this CDR3 is likely a read error. The V gene is TRBV7-2, the J gene TRBJ1-2; D remains ambiguous. V lost 1 base and J lost 8, with 11 bases in between. The CDR3 has 13 amino acids. Germline lookup yields CDR1 SGHTA and CDR2 FQGNSA. The CDR3 nucleotides are TGTGCCAGCAGCTTAGTAGGCCCGCTGGGCTACACCTGC. Translated: CASSLVGPLGYTC.

This clonotype was recorded at least ten times. The rearrangement joins TRBV12-3 or TRBV12-4 to TRBJ1-1; TRBD1 is a possible D gene (6 bases). Trimming stripped 5 bases from V and 4 bases from J, with 14 bases between. The CDR3 sequence is 14 residues long. CDR3 amino acids: CASSLYRDGTEAFF. In DNA form, the CDR3 reads TGTGCCAGCAGTCTTTACAGGGATGGCACTGAAGCTTTCTTT.

Comment on this clonotype: A read error is possible here, since a much larger clone lies one base away. The V call is TRBV11-2, the J call TRBJ2-3, with 11 bases aligning to TRBD2. Unmatched junction bases numbered 9, after V lost 0 bases and J lost 4 bases. Germline V gene sequence: CDR1 SGHAT, CDR2 FQNNGV. CDR3 length equals 18 residues. The CDR3 spells CASSLDNSLAGVPDTQYF. The CDR3 DNA sequence: TGTGCCAGCAGCTTAGATAACTCACTAGCGGGAGTTCCAGATACGCAGTATTTT.

This clonotype was found many times. CDR3 sequence (DNA): TGCAGTGCTAGGTCAGGCGCTGGGGCCAACGTCCTGACTTTC. This translates into CSARSGAGANVLTF. The genes are TRBV20-1 and TRBJ2-6; D unclear. The CDR3 spans 14 residues. Trimming pared 3 bases from V and 2 bases from J, leaving 8 bases between. Per the germline V gene, CDR1 is DFQATT and CDR2 is SNEGSKA (reference sequence).

The chain has TRBV13 and TRBJ1-1, with D possibly TRBD1 on 5 matching bases. Per germline, CDR1 PRHDT and CDR2 FYEKMQ (reference sequence). The CDR3 runs to 13 residues. V lost 4 bases to trimming and J lost 5 bases, with 11 bases between them. CDR3 coding DNA: TGTGCCAGCAGCTGGGACCCGGGTACTGAAGCTTTCTTT. Translating it yields CASSWDPGTEAFF.

This clonotype was seen ten or more times. The chain recombines TRBV20-1 with TRBJ1-2, with D perhaps matching TRBD1 (5 bases). Trimming stripped 3 bases from V and 5 bases from J, with 13 bases between. This CDR3 spans 13 amino acids. The V gene's germline CDR1 is DFQATT and CDR2 SNEGSKA (reference sequence). The CDR3 here is CSARGSGGYGYTF. DNA for the CDR3: TGCAGTGCTAGGGGCAGCGGGGGATATGGCTACACCTTC.

This clonotype was detected many times. The chain employs TRBV12-3 or TRBV12-4 and TRBJ2-7; no definite D call. The CDR3 extends over 13 amino acids. The V end lost 1 base, the J end lost 1 base, and 5 bases lay between the germline ends. The CDR3 reads CASSLGGSYEQYF. The DNA of the CDR3 is TGTGCCAGCAGTTTAGGGGGTTCCTACGAGCAGTACTTC.

The chain employs TRBV20-1 and TRBJ2-1; 12 bases align to TRBD2. TRBJ2-7 matches the DNA end more closely, so the J call is doubtful. Germline V gene data show CDR1 as DFQATT and CDR2 as SNEGSKA (reference sequence). CDR3 size: 16 residues. The CDR3 is CSARGPTSGRLGEQYF. The CDR3 nucleotides are TGCAGTGCTAGAGGGCCGACTAGCGGGAGATTGGGTGAGCAGTACTTC.

V usage is TRBV19 and J usage is TRBJ2-1; perhaps TRBD2 as D (6 bases). The J call is uncertain, as TRBJ2-7 better fits the DNA end. The germline CDR1 and CDR2 sequences are LNHDA and SQIVND (reference sequence). This CDR3 region has 14 residues. CDR3 amino acids: CASSMGTAYNEQYF. CDR3 coding DNA: TGTGCCAGTAGTATGGGGACTGCCTACAATGAGCAGTACTTC.

This clonotype was counted ten times or more. The genes are TRBV4-2 and TRBJ2-3, with 11 bases lining up with TRBD2. The CDR3 loop spans 17 amino acids. Trimming at V came to 0 bases and at J to 5 bases, leaving 7 bases not matched to a gene. Germline V gene sequence: CDR1 LGHNA, CDR2 YNFKEQ. The CDR3 is CASSQDPSGRFLDTQYF. The CDR3 DNA sequence: TGTGCCAGCAGCCAAGATCCTAGCGGGAGGTTCTTAGATACGCAGTATTTT.

Comment on this clonotype: Given a much more abundant clone one base away, this may be a read error. The V call is TRBV29-1, the J call TRBJ2-1, with 7 bases that match TRBD2. This CDR3 is 12 amino acids long. Germline CDR1 SQVTM, CDR2 ANQGSEA. This chain's CDR3 is CSVASREGERFF. The CDR3 DNA follows: TGCAGCGTTGCATCCAGGGAGGGTGAGCGGTTCTTC.

The table lists this clonotype with a few counts. This sequence joins TRBV27 and TRBJ1-5; weak D call: TRBD1 (5 bases). The CDR3 consists of 13 residues. V lost 3 bases and J lost 6, with 9 bases in between. Germline-derived CDR1 and CDR2 are MNHEY and SMNVEV (reference sequence). CDR3 in amino acids: CASSFSGSQPQHF. CDR3 DNA sequence: TGTGCCAGCAGTTTTTCAGGGAGTCAGCCCCAGCATTTT.

This chain links TRBV29-1 with TRBJ2-1, with 11 bases identical to TRBD2. This CDR3 region has 17 residues. V was pared by 1 base and J by 10 bases, with 15 bases of the junction left unmatched. The germline gives CDR1 SQVTM, CDR2 ANQGSEA. The CDR3 DNA reads TGCAGCGTTGAAGGTCCCGGACTAGCGGGTGGGGACGACGAGCAGTTCTTC. Its translation is CSVEGPGLAGGDDEQFF.

This clonotype was observed many times. The chain links TRBV7-8 to TRBJ2-5, with 7 bases matching TRBD2. The germline CDR1 and CDR2 sequences are SGHVS and FQNEAQ. The CDR3 sequence is 16 residues long. V shed 0 bases and J 6 bases; nucleotides not matched to a gene: 10. CDR3 DNA sequence: TGTGCCAGCAGCTTAGCAGCGGGCGGGGGTCCTAAGACCCAGTACTTC. This sequence encodes CASSLAAGGGPKTQYF.

This clonotype was found many times. The rearrangement joins TRBV27 to TRBJ2-5; TRBD2 agrees at 13 bases. The CDR3 totals 16 residues. The junction had 6 bases not matched to a gene; V was cut back by 1 base and J by 7 bases. Germline-derived CDR1 and CDR2 are MNHEY and SMNVEV (reference sequence). CDR3 nucleotides: TGTGCCAGCAGTTTATTCGGGACTAGCGGGATGTTGACCCAGTACTTC. It codes for CASSLFGTSGMLTQYF.